This TCR beta chain was obtained from a study of radiation and T cells in renal cell carcinoma. The study's findings and limits: In blood, top tumor clones expanded by 2 weeks, shrinking by 4. Without pretreatment biopsies, baseline tumor clonotype presence was undetermined.

The table came from immunoSEQ multiplex PCR; TCRdb's copy has only in-frame clones and leaves some out. The sample lists fewer than 90,000 clones, 65% to 90% occurring once. This sample's time point: blood 2 weeks post-SBRT. Treatment denoted: 15 Gy SBRT to primary tumor, nephrectomy 4 weeks later. Trimming took off 6 bases at V and 2 bases at J, with 14 bases between the two ends. Germline CDR1 MNHNY, CDR2 SVGAGI (reference sequence). The CDR3 is made up of 14 amino acids. Concerning this clone itself: Its antigen is as yet unknown.

Sample: blood, taken from a patient whose treatment included radiotherapy and nephrectomy. This rearrangement joins TRBV6-6 to TRBJ2-7; TRBD1 or TRBD2 may be the D gene (5 bases each). The TCR was taken from a woman in her forties or fifties with renal cell carcinoma. CDR3 protein: CASSPGTETYEQYF. The CDR3 DNA is TGTGCCAGCAGCCCAGGGACCGAAACCTACGAGCAGTACTTC.